The entry below describes one T cell receptor (beta chain). Its antigen is unidentified. This specimen belongs to a study of lymphopenia after photon versus proton radiotherapy. Regarding the study as a whole: Better survival with proton therapy was suggested as possible, not demonstrated. Under photons, naive T cells and diversity fell while effector/memory populations rose.

Measured with immunoSEQ multiplex PCR; TCRdb has only the in-frame clones, and not every one. The repertoire holds 35,000 to 45,000 clones, with around 86% as singletons. This CDR3 contains 14 residues. Trimming shortened V by 5 bases and J by 9 bases, and 17 bases separated the two germline ends. CDR1 is MDHEN and CDR2 is SYDVKM in the germline V gene. The receptor was isolated from a woman aged 70-85 years with pancreatic cancer. This chain connects TRBV28 to TRBJ2-1; D is perhaps TRBD1 (6 bases). The sequenced sample was peripheral blood, obtained from a patient treated with proton-based radiotherapy. CDR3 residues: CASSPTRTVSEQFF. For the CDR3, the DNA is TGTGCCAGCAGTCCGACCCGGACAGTAAGTGAGCAGTTCTTC.